A selection of T cell receptor beta chains follows, all from one sample in a study of cytomegalovirus exposure and HLA in healthy donors. Sequenced by immunoSEQ multiplex PCR; TCRdb stores in-frame clones only, minus some. Here the sample spans about 240,000 clones, approximately 83% being singletons. The sequenced sample was PBMCs. The receptor set was obtained from a young woman in good health and CMV-seropositive. CDR3s include the opening cysteine and the closing phenylalanine or tryptophan. Fields, in order: D gene, clone size, V gene, J gene, CDR3 protein. D genes are given only for firm matches. Clone sizes are given selectively: once, few, many, or a class where the clone is expanded.

NA	once	TRBV4-1	TRBJ2-6	CASSQDLGLMGGGFTGANVLTF
TRBD2	NA	TRBV6-6	TRBJ2-1	CASSPLAGEVNEQFF
TRBD2	few	TRBV7-3	TRBJ2-3	CASSPTSGTLTDTQYF
TRBD2	NA	TRBV27	TRBJ2-1	CASSSGTSGRAKRGFNEQFF
TRBD2	NA	TRBV5-1	TRBJ2-1	CASNELGLAGNNEQFF
TRBD1	NA	TRBV6-6	TRBJ1-2	CASSPDRGYGYTF
TRBD1	NA	TRBV4-2	TRBJ1-2	CASSPREGQGNYGYTF
TRBD1	NA	TRBV9	TRBJ1-2	CASSVWAGGSYGYTF
NA	NA	TRBV9	TRBJ2-1	CASSVARGLSSYNEQFF
TRBD2	NA	TRBV5-1	TRBJ2-5	CASSWGLAGAKQETQYF
NA	NA	TRBV30	TRBJ2-2	CASLGEDYGGELFF
TRBD1	NA	TRBV19	TRBJ2-7	CASSIRQGSLYEQYF
TRBD1	NA	TRBV7-9	TRBJ2-5	CASSSDRGYLETQYF
NA	NA	TRBV2	TRBJ2-2	CASRKDHDSGELFF
TRBD1	NA	TRBV6-6	TRBJ1-1	CASRRTGDSTEAFF
NA	NA	TRBV27	TRBJ2-2	CASSFFGELFF
NA	once	TRBV5-1	TRBJ2-7	CASTETGVYEQYF
NA	few	TRBV27	TRBJ2-7	CASSPYASYEQYF
NA	NA	TRBV10-3	TRBJ2-3	CAISESRLSGTQYF
TRBD1	NA	TRBV5-6	TRBJ1-2	CASSLTGGNYGYTF
TRBD1	NA	TRBV6-4	TRBJ1-2	CASSELEGQIYGYTF
NA	once	TRBV27	TRBJ2-1	CASSFGQGNEQFF
TRBD1	NA	TRBV29-1	TRBJ1-2	CSVEGGVGQDRAGGYTF
NA	NA	TRBV18	TRBJ1-4	CASSRDREKLFF
NA	NA	TRBV6-1	TRBJ2-4	CASSEPLAKNIQYF
TRBD2	NA	TRBV6-1	TRBJ2-1	CASSDLAGGPNEQFF
TRBD2	NA	TRBV19	TRBJ2-2	CASSTSGGLNTGELFF
TRBD2	NA	TRBV5-4	TRBJ2-1	CASSGGTSGIYNEQFF
NA	NA	TRBV18	TRBJ2-7	CASSANSRESYEQYF
NA	NA	TRBV7-9	TRBJ2-2	CASSYFSLSRNTGELFF
NA	NA	TRBV7-8	TRBJ2-5	CASSREETQYF